The entry that follows covers one T cell receptor (beta chain) sequence. No antigen is known for it. This sample was included in a study of CXCR3-negative and CXCR3-positive naive CD8 T cells. The study, taken as a whole, reports: A higher hydrophobicity marked the TRB CDR3s of CXCR3-positive naive cells versus CXCR3-negative naive cells. With respect to TRBV-TRBJ usage, naive CXCR3-negative and CXCR3-positive cells were similar; memory differed. The naive subsets expressed comparable surface CD5, and the authors inferred TCR strength from TRB CDR3 properties.

Germline CDR1 SGHVS, CDR2 FQNEAQ. This CDR3 comprises 16 residues. UMI labels and 5' RACE were used to prepare the TRB cDNA libraries. TCRdb reprocessed the 5' RACE reads, with one entry per CDR3 protein and no DNA. This repertoire comprises roughly 140,000 distinct CDR3 sequences; its ten largest clones make up under 0.35%. The authors gated naive CD8+ T cells as CD45RO-CCR7+CD27+CD95-. The source of this sequence is a human donor in good health. Some clones in this sample may be carry-over from other donors' samples. The gene calls are TRBV7-8 and TRBJ2-7; the TCRdb D gene call, TRBD2, has no DNA to confirm it. Input material: naive CXCR3+ CD8+ T cells from blood. Subset denoted: CD45RO-CCR7+CD27+CD95- naive CD8+ T cells expressing CXCR3 (TNR3+). CDR3 sequence reads: CASSAWTSGSTYEQYF.